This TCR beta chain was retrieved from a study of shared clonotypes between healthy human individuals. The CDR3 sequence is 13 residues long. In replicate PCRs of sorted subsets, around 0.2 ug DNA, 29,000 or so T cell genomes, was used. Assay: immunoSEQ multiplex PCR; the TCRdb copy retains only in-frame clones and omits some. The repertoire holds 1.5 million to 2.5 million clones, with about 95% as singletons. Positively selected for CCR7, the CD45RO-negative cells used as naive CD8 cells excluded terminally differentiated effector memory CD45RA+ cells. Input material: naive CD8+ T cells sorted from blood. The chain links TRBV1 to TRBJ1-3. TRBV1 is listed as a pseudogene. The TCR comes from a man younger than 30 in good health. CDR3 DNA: TGCACCAGCAGCCCGACCGTAGGAAACACCATATATTTT. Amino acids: CTSSPTVGNTIYF.